Below, 12 T cell receptor beta chains from the same sample are listed, as sequenced in a study of shared clonotypes between healthy human individuals. The naive CD8 fraction comprised CD45RO-negative cells positively selected for CCR7 and excluded terminally differentiated effector memory CD45RA+ cells. Data came from immunoSEQ multiplex PCR; TCRdb stores just in-frame clones and leaves some out. The table includes 700,000 to 950,000 clones, around 96% detected once. Sample: naive CD8+ T cells sorted from blood. The origin of the receptors is a man aged 30 to 39 in good health.

The chain joins TRBV9 to TRBJ2-6, with 9 bases identical to TRBD1. V lost 3 bases, J lost 0 bases, and 7 bases stayed unmatched. The germline V gene has CDR1 SGDLS and CDR2 YYNGEE. This CDR3 contains 18 residues. In DNA form, the CDR3 reads TGTGCCAGCAGCGGATCCGGGACAGGGTTCTCTGGGGCCAACGTCCTGACTTTC. This codes for CASSGSGTGFSGANVLTF.

The rearrangement links TRBV7-8 to TRBJ2-7; 13 nucleotides line up with TRBD2. This CDR3 is built from 15 residues. Germline CDR1 and CDR2: SGHVS and FQNEAQ. With V trimmed by 5 bases and J by 2 bases, 3 bases remained unmatched. CDR3: CASSRGTSGAYEQYF. The CDR3, as DNA: TGTGCCAGCAGCCGCGGGACTAGCGGGGCCTACGAGCAGTACTTC. Drawing the rest from reference TRBV7-8 and TRBJ2-7, the complete variable domain is GAGVSQSPRYKVAKRGQDVALRCDPISGHVSLFWYQQALGQGPEFLTYFQNEAQLDKSGLPSDRFFAERPEGSVSTLKIQRTQQEDSAVYLCASSRGTSGAYEQYFGPGTRLTVT.

This rearrangement joins TRBV15 to TRBJ2-2, with 8 positions matching TRBD1. Germline values: CDR1 LNHNV, CDR2 YYDKDF (reference sequence). The V and J ends lost 0 bases and 2 bases, in that order; junction bases with no gene match: 2. The CDR3 extends over 16 amino acids. DNA for the CDR3: TGTGCCACCAGCAGAGAATCAGGGGGCAACACCGGGGAGCTGTTTTTT. Amino acids: CATSRESGGNTGELFF.

On this clone: Other DNA sequences within the sample encode an identical CDR3. V gene TRBV2 combines with J gene TRBJ2-1; 7 bases agree with TRBD2. The germline gives CDR1 SNHLY, CDR2 FYNNEI. The CDR3 is 15 residues long. V shed 2 bases and J 0 bases; nucleotides not matched to a gene: 1. CDR3 DNA sequence: TGTGCCAGCAGTGAACGCGGGAGCTCCTACAATGAGCAGTTCTTC. It is translated as CASSERGSSYNEQFF.

The CDR3 is CSASLQGRGTEAFF. DNA for the CDR3: TGCAGCGCAAGCCTACAGGGTAGGGGGACTGAAGCTTTCTTT. The rearrangement joins TRBV29-1 to TRBJ1-1; D perhaps matches TRBD1 (6 bases). Trimming stripped 7 bases from V and 5 bases from J, with 20 bases between. The CDR3 has 14 residues. Germline V gene lookup returns CDR1 SQVTM and CDR2 ANQGSEA.

This clone was observed a few times. The CDR3 DNA sequence: TGTGCCAGCAGCTTGCAGGGCCACCTTTACGAGCAGTACTTC. This codes for CASSLQGHLYEQYF. The chain has TRBV11-2 and TRBJ2-7; D perhaps matches TRBD1 (5 bases). The V and J ends lost 3 bases and 4 bases respectively, with 13 bases between them. Per the germline V gene, CDR1 is SGHAT and CDR2 is FQNNGV. The CDR3 consists of 14 residues.

CDR3 protein: CASSDSRRDRLSYEQYF. CDR3 coding DNA: TGTGCCAGCAGCGACTCAAGACGGGACAGGCTCTCCTACGAGCAGTACTTC. The V call is TRBV7-9, the J call TRBJ2-7, with TRBD1 identical over 8 bases. The CDR3 extends over 17 amino acids. With V trimmed by 5 bases and J by 0 bases, 12 bases remained unmatched. Germline CDR1 and CDR2: SEHNR and FQNEAQ (reference sequence). The whole variable domain, filled in from reference TRBV7-9 and TRBJ2-7, reads DTGVSQNPRHKITKRGQNVTFRCDPISEHNRLYWYRQTLGQGPEFLTYFQNEAQLEKSRLLSDRFSAERPKGSFSTLEIQRTEQGDSAMYLCASSDSRRDRLSYEQYFGPGTRLTVT.

As regards this clone: Sequence at one end of the junction differs from germline and may be a read error. The rearrangement joins TRBV10-3 to TRBJ2-1; 8 bases align to TRBD2. There are 16 residues in the CDR3. The V gene's germline CDR1 is ENHRY and CDR2 SYGVKD. CDR3 coding DNA: TGTGCCATCAGTGAAGGCAGTCCGGGACTAGAATCACCCTGGCTCTTC. It codes for CAISEGSPGLESPWLF.

The chain combines TRBV7-2 with TRBJ2-7, with D possibly matching TRBD2 (6 bases). V lost 3 bases and J lost 2, with 11 bases in between. The CDR3 is 14 amino acids. Germline CDR1 is SGHTA and CDR2 is FQGNSA. Written as DNA, the CDR3 is TGTGCCAGCAGCTTCCCGGGAGCGGCCTACGAGCAGTACTTC. It specifies CASSFPGAAYEQYF.

The chain has TRBV2 and TRBJ2-2; D unclear. The CDR3 contains 13 residues. Germline V gene data show CDR1 as SNHLY and CDR2 as FYNNEI. V gave up 7 bases and J gave up 0 bases, with 6 bases separating them. CDR3 nucleotide sequence: TGTGCCAGCACTGGATCGAACACCGGGGAGCTGTTTTTT. The encoded protein is CASTGSNTGELFF.

The chain joins TRBV19 to TRBJ2-1; 9 nucleotides line up with TRBD2. The trim removed 6 bases at V and 4 bases at J, leaving 19 bases unmatched. The germline V gene encodes CDR1 LNHDA and CDR2 SQIVND (reference sequence). CDR3 length equals 19 residues. This CDR3 is CASSERSSGSLGRYNEQFF. CDR3 in DNA: TGTGCCAGTAGCGAGCGGAGTAGCGGGAGCTTAGGGAGGTACAATGAGCAGTTCTTC.

The CDR3, as DNA: TGCGCCAGCAGCGCACCTCTAGCGAGCTCCTACAATGAGCAGTTCTTC. As protein: CASSAPLASSYNEQFF. V gene TRBV5-1 combines with J gene TRBJ2-1, with a tentative D call TRBD2 (6 bases). The CDR3 covers 16 residues. Germline values: CDR1 SGHRS, CDR2 YFSETQ. Trimming took 4 bases from V and 0 from J, leaving 14 bases between them.